This T cell receptor beta chain was observed in a study of naive and memory T cell subsets. General study results and limits: This RNA-based method may be sensitive to activation-related transcript changes.

A remark on this clonotype: Its target is not known.

TCR cDNA received a 3' ligated oligonucleotide that carried a UMI. Input was about 1 to 1,100 ng of DNase-treated total RNA without cell sorting. Four PCR rounds used nested alpha and beta constant region primers plus the SP2 primer. TCRdb redid the calling of the 5' RACE reads with MiXCR, one entry per CDR3 protein. The data show approximately 58,000 distinct CDR3 sequences, with more than 7% seen just once and roughly 9.7% held by the top ten. The CDR3 is 18 residues long. Deletions cut 2 bases from V and 0 bases from J, with 18 bases between. Germline V gene sequence: CDR1 SGHRS, CDR2 YFSETQ. This chain uses TRBV5-1 with TRBJ2-1; D tentatively fits TRBD1 or TRBD2 (5 bases each). The sequence was collected from a male donor in good health. CDR3 in DNA: TGCGCCAGCAGCTTACAGGACTTCGCCCTGAGCTCCTACAATGAGCAGTTCTTC. This translates into CASSLQDFALSSYNEQFF.